This paragraph covers one T cell receptor (beta chain) sequence. Trimming removed 4 bases at V and 6 bases at J, with 8 bases between. This CDR3 comprises 12 residues. CDR1 and CDR2 from the germline V gene are KGHDR and SFDVKD. The method was immunoSEQ multiplex PCR; TCRdb's version includes in-frame clones alone and lacks a portion of them. Here the sample spans fewer than 100,000 clones, about 88% being singletons. This specimen belongs to a study of T cell responses to AZD1222 COVID-19 vaccine. Sequenced material: peripheral blood, taken 28 days after the second AZD1222 dose. The TCR sequence derives from an adult who received the AZD1222 COVID-19 vaccine. This sequence joins TRBV24-1 and TRBJ1-2; D not resolved. This CDR3 is CATSDSSDGYTF. CDR3 nucleotides: TGTGCCACCAGTGACTCCAGCGATGGCTACACCTTC.